This section outlines one T cell receptor beta chain sequence together with its context. The CDR3 loop spans 16 amino acids. From germline, CDR1 is MGHRA and CDR2 YSYEKL. V was trimmed by 1 base and J by 1 base, leaving 12 bases between them. This specimen belongs to a study of tumour-infiltrating T cells in Burkitt lymphoma. Here immunoSEQ multiplex PCR was the method, and the copy in TCRdb shows in-frame clones only, minus some. The data show about 14,000 clones, 30% seen once. The gene calls are TRBV4-1 and TRBJ2-3; no definite D call. This receptor was taken from a human donor with diffuse large B-cell lymphoma. Sequencing used tumor tissue. The CDR3 region is CASSQAQALGTDTQYF. DNA of the CDR3: TGCGCCAGCAGCCAAGCGCAGGCGCTCGGCACAGATACGCAGTATTTT.